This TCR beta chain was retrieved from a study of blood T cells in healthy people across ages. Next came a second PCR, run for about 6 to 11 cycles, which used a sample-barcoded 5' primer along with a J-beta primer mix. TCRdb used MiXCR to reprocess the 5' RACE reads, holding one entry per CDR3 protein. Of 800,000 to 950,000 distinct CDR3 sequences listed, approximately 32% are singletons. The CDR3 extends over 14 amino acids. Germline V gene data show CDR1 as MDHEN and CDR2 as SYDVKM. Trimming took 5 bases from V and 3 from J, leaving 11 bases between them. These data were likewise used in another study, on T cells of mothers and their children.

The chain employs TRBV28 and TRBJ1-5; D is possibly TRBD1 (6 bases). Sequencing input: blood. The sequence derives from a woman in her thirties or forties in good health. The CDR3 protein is CASSTGTYNQPQHF. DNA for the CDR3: TGTGCCAGCAGTACAGGGACATACAATCAGCCCCAGCATTTT.